The 27 T cell receptor beta chains reported below all come from one sample, sequenced in a study of CD8 T cells in Susac syndrome. Reverse transcription used about 0.45 to 1 ug RNA and random hexamers. TCRdb re-analysed the immunoSEQ multiplex PCR reads in MiXCR, keeping a single row per CDR3 protein. The sample lists fewer than 250,000 distinct CDR3 sequences; roughly nine tenths were seen once. Sequenced sample: CD8+ T cells from PBMCs. These receptors were collected from a human donor with multiple sclerosis.

The chain combines TRBV7-9 with TRBJ2-7; D is possibly TRBD2 (6 bases). Germline CDR1 SEHNR, CDR2 FQNEAQ (reference sequence). The length of the CDR3 is 13 residues. V was trimmed by 3 bases and J by 4 bases, leaving 10 bases between them. CDR3 loop: CASSFREQYEQYF. Here the CDR3 DNA reads TGTGCCAGCAGCTTCCGGGAGCAGTACGAGCAGTACTTC.

The chain joins TRBV15 to TRBJ1-5, with D maybe TRBD1 (5 bases). Germline V CDR1 and CDR2: LNHNV, YYDKDF (reference sequence). The ends were cut back, 3 bases at V and 4 bases at J, with 16 bases in the middle. The CDR3 is 16 amino acids. CDR3: CATSSPGAGFNQPQHF. The CDR3 region has the DNA TGTGCCACCAGCAGTCCGGGTGCAGGGTTTAATCAGCCCCAGCATTTT.

The chain is built from TRBV29-1 and TRBJ2-7; D gene uncertain. The CDR3 covers 14 residues. Trimming shortened V by 0 bases and J by 3 bases, and 12 bases separated the two germline ends. CDR1 SQVTM and CDR2 ANQGSEA come from the germline V gene. The chain's CDR3 is CSVEEDGAGYEQYF. The CDR3 DNA follows: TGCAGCGTTGAAGAAGATGGTGCAGGCTACGAGCAGTACTTC.

This clonotype is a singleton in its sample. The J gene is TRBJ1-1, the V gene TRBV2; a weak D match, TRBD1 (6 bases). The V gene's germline CDR1 is SNHLY and CDR2 FYNNEI. The CDR3 spans 16 residues. Trimming pared 6 bases from V and 3 bases from J, leaving 20 bases between. CDR3 DNA sequence: TGTGCCAGCAGGGGGCCGCGGGGGGGCGCGTACACTGAAGCTTTCTTT. This gives the protein CASRGPRGGAYTEAFF.

The V call is TRBV7-2, the J call TRBJ2-3; 8 nucleotides agree with TRBD2. V trimming: 1 base; J trimming: 1 base; junction bases outside the gene matches: 13. The CDR3 length is 19 residues. The germline V gene has CDR1 SGHTA and CDR2 FQGNSA. The CDR3 nucleotides read TGTGCCAGCAGCTTAGGTACCCCGTACAGCGGGAGTGGCACAGATACGCAGTATTTT. Translated, it gives CASSLGTPYSGSGTDTQYF.

The CDR3 sequence is CASSPLGQGNQPQHF. The CDR3 DNA reads TGTGCCAGCAGCCCGTTAGGACAGGGCAATCAGCCCCAGCATTTT. This sequence joins TRBV7-8 and TRBJ1-5; 7 bases fit TRBD1. The CDR3 extends over 15 amino acids. CDR1 and CDR2 (germline): SGHVS, FQNEAQ. Trimming cost V 5 bases and J 2 bases; bases outside gene matches: 6.

The chain couples TRBV18 to TRBJ2-2, with no clear D. The CDR3 runs 14 residues. Trimming removed 3 bases at V and 2 bases at J, with 7 bases between. Germline assignment: CDR1 KGHSH and CDR2 LQKENI. DNA of the CDR3: TGTGCCAGCTCACCGGGCGGAAACACCGGGGAGCTGTTTTTT. Residues: CASSPGGNTGELFF.

This clonotype has a handful of counts. The chain is built from TRBV15 and TRBJ2-3, with D possibly being TRBD2 (5 bases). The germline gives CDR1 LNHNV, CDR2 YYDKDF (reference sequence). This CDR3 region has 17 residues. Between the trimmed V and J ends, which lost 0 bases and 0 bases, there was a span of 13 bases. In nucleotides, the CDR3 is TGTGCCACCAGCAGAGATGGTGGGAGTTTTAGCACAGATACGCAGTATTTT. It yields the protein CATSRDGGSFSTDTQYF.

J is TRBJ1-1 and V is TRBV10-3, with TRBD1 identical over 8 bases. Germline CDR1 is ENHRY and CDR2 is SYGVKD. The CDR3 runs to 14 residues. J gave up 0 bases and V 10 bases, and 7 bases lay outside the gene matches. The CDR3: CATTTGVMNTEAFF. The CDR3 bases are TGTGCCACCACGACAGGGGTGATGAACACTGAAGCTTTCTTT.

The J gene is TRBJ2-1, the V gene TRBV5-1, with D perhaps given as TRBD1 or TRBD2 (5 bases each). CDR1 SGHRS and CDR2 YFSETQ come from the germline V gene. This CDR3 spans 14 amino acids. Trimming pared 1 base from V and 2 bases from J, leaving 7 bases between. The CDR3 here is CASSLQGPYNEQFF. The CDR3 DNA reads TGCGCCAGCAGCTTGCAGGGACCCTACAATGAGCAGTTCTTC.

The genes are TRBV14 and TRBJ2-1; D uncertain. This CDR3 has 11 residues. The germline gives CDR1 SGHDN, CDR2 FVKESK. V lost 3 bases to trimming and J lost 6 bases, with 3 bases between them. CDR3 in DNA: TGTGCCAGCAGCCAGACCAATGAGCAGTTCTTC. Translation gives CASSQTNEQFF.

V gene TRBV30 combines with J gene TRBJ2-3; TRBD1 matches at 8 bases. The germline V gene encodes CDR1 GTSNPN and CDR2 SVGIG (reference sequence). J was trimmed by 6 bases and V by 1 base; bases with no gene match: 6. The CDR3 covers 14 residues. CDR3 in DNA: TGTGCCTGGAGTGAGAACAGGGGGTGGGATACGCAGTATTTT. It yields the protein CAWSENRGWDTQYF.

The gene calls are TRBV15 and TRBJ2-7, with TRBD2 matching 13 bases. Germline V gene data show CDR1 as LNHNV and CDR2 as YYDKDF (reference sequence). This CDR3 region has 19 residues. V lost 0 bases, J lost 5 bases, and 13 bases stayed unmatched. The CDR3 DNA sequence: TGTGCCACCAGCAGAGATCGCCTGGGACTAGCGGGACTGTTGGACGAGCAGTACTTC. Amino acid sequence: CATSRDRLGLAGLLDEQYF. The full variable domain, in which reference TRBV15 and TRBJ2-7 provide the parts outside the CDR3, is DAMVIQNPRYQVTQFGKPVTLSCSQTLNHNVMYWYQQKSSQAPKLLFHYYDKDFNNEADTPDNFQSRRPNTSFCFLDIRSPGLGDTAMYLCATSRDRLGLAGLLDEQYFGPGTRLTVT.

The genes are TRBV15 and TRBJ1-1, with D tentatively TRBD1 (6 bases). V was shortened by 9 bases and J by 0 bases, with 11 bases between the two germline ends. The CDR3 has 13 residues. Germline lookup yields CDR1 LNHNV and CDR2 YYDKDF (reference sequence). For the CDR3, the DNA is TGTGCCACTACGGGACACTTGAACACTGAAGCTTTCTTT. It codes for CATTGHLNTEAFF.

The rearrangement uses TRBV7-9 and TRBJ1-2, with D unresolved. Germline CDR1 SEHNR, CDR2 FQNEAQ (reference sequence). Deletions cut 2 bases from V and 4 bases from J, with 11 bases between. This CDR3 has 14 amino acids. The CDR3, as DNA: TGTGCCAGCAGCTTACTAACACAGCTCTATGGCTACACCTTC. It yields the protein CASSLLTQLYGYTF.

This clonotype was counted only a few times. J is TRBJ2-3 and V is TRBV27; a possible D gene is TRBD2 (6 bases). Germline-derived CDR1 and CDR2 are MNHEY and SMNVEV (reference sequence). V was pared by 3 bases and J by 2 bases, with 12 bases between. CDR3 length: 15 residues. In nucleotides, the CDR3 is TGTGCCAGCAGTTTCGACGGAGGGTACACAGATACGCAGTATTTT. This encodes CASSFDGGYTDTQYF.

The genes are TRBV9 and TRBJ2-6, with D possibly being TRBD1 (5 bases). V was pared by 3 bases and J by 1 base, with 11 bases between. Germline CDR1 SGDLS, CDR2 YYNGEE. This CDR3 spans 16 amino acids. The CDR3 here is CASSAQTASGANVLTF. In nucleotides, the CDR3 is TGTGCCAGCAGCGCCCAGACAGCTTCTGGGGCCAACGTCCTGACTTTC. Full variable domain (missing parts from reference TRBV9 and TRBJ2-6): DSGVTQTPKHLITATGQRVTLRCSPRSGDLSVYWYQQSLDQGLQFLIQYYNGEERAKGNILERFSAQQFPDLHSELNLSSLELGDSALYFCASSAQTASGANVLTFGAGSRLTVL.

CDR3 DNA: TGTGCCAGCAGTCGAGGGTCGGGAAAGACCCAGTACTTC. Protein product: CASSRGSGKTQYF. The chain couples TRBV27 to TRBJ2-5, with D possibly TRBD2 on 5 matching bases. CDR1 and CDR2 (germline): MNHEY, SMNVEV (reference sequence). The V gene lost 5 bases and the J gene lost 6 bases, with 13 bases spanning the gap. The CDR3 has 13 amino acids.

The rearrangement uses TRBV20-1 and TRBJ2-5; 8 bases map to TRBD1. The CDR3 loop spans 14 amino acids. Trimming cost V 5 bases and J 3 bases; bases outside gene matches: 8. Germline CDR1 DFQATT, CDR2 SNEGSKA (reference sequence). CDR3: CSALGQGVKETQYF. Written as DNA, the CDR3 is TGCAGTGCTCTCGGACAGGGAGTGAAAGAGACCCAGTACTTC.

The chain couples TRBV7-9 to TRBJ1-4; no clear D. The CDR3 sequence is 13 residues long. Trimming removed 5 bases at V and 7 bases at J, with 11 bases between. The germline gives CDR1 SEHNR, CDR2 FQNEAQ (reference sequence). CDR3 residues: CASSPERPEKLFF. The CDR3 DNA reads as TGTGCCAGCAGCCCCGAGAGACCTGAAAAACTGTTTTTT.

The V gene is TRBV6-6, the J gene TRBJ2-4; TRBD1 might be the D (6 bases). The CDR3 length is 16 residues. V lost 5 bases to trimming and J lost 0 bases, with 14 bases between them. Germline assignment: CDR1 MNHNY and CDR2 SVGAGI (reference sequence). Here the CDR3 reads CASSTTGKLAKNIQYF. The CDR3 region has the DNA TGTGCCAGCAGTACAACAGGGAAACTAGCCAAAAACATTCAGTACTTC.

The chain links TRBV7-9 to TRBJ1-2; D unresolved. The CDR3 totals 16 residues. Germline V gene lookup returns CDR1 SEHNR and CDR2 FQNEAQ (reference sequence). V was pared by 0 bases and J by 5 bases, with 16 bases between. The CDR3 coding sequence is TGTGCCAGCAGCTTAGCCGACCCTCCCGGGCCTTATGGCTACACCTTC. Protein: CASSLADPPGPYGYTF.

This rearrangement joins TRBV27 to TRBJ1-2; D might be TRBD1 (5 bases). Germline V lookup: CDR1 MNHEY, CDR2 SMNVEV (reference sequence). The CDR3 has 15 residues. V was shortened by 2 bases and J by 6 bases, with 16 bases between the two germline ends. The CDR3 DNA sequence: TGTGCCAGCAGTTTAATTGGCGGGGGTGGGGATGGCTACACCTTC. Translation gives CASSLIGGGGDGYTF.

The chain joins TRBV13 to TRBJ2-1, with 7 bases fitting TRBD2. CDR1 PRHDT and CDR2 FYEKMQ come from the germline V gene (reference sequence). V dropped 5 bases and J dropped 6; count of bases not matched to a gene: 10. The CDR3 covers 15 residues. The CDR3 coding sequence is TGTGCCAGCAGCCCGGGGGGAACCGAACGCAATGAGCAGTTCTTC. It yields the protein CASSPGGTERNEQFF.

This clonotype was recorded a few times. The V gene is TRBV28, the J gene TRBJ2-3; TRBD1 or TRBD2 may be the D gene (6 bases each). The germline gives CDR1 MDHEN, CDR2 SYDVKM. This CDR3 contains 15 residues. Trimming shortened V by 5 bases and J by 2 bases, and 14 bases separated the two germline ends. In nucleotides, the CDR3 is TGTGCCAGCAGTCCCCTGGGGGGCTCCACAGATACGCAGTATTTT. Translated: CASSPLGGSTDTQYF.

V is TRBV30 and J is TRBJ2-5, with 7 nucleotides matching TRBD2. The CDR3 covers 16 residues. The germline V gene encodes CDR1 GTSNPN and CDR2 SVGIG (reference sequence). V shed 4 bases, J shed 2 bases, and the junction held 13 bases outside the gene matches. The CDR3 DNA reads TGTGCCTGGACCAAGGCGGGAGCGGGGTATCAAGAGACCCAGTACTTC. It encodes CAWTKAGAGYQETQYF.

V is TRBV3-1 and J is TRBJ1-1; D might be TRBD1 (5 bases). Trimming left V 0 bases short and J 0 bases short, with 8 bases between. The CDR3 is made up of 15 amino acids. Looked up from germline, CDR1 is LGHDT and CDR2 is YNNKEL (reference sequence). The CDR3 DNA reads TGTGCCAGCAGCCAAGATGGGGGAATGAACACTGAAGCTTTCTTT. Amino acids: CASSQDGGMNTEAFF.